Listed below are T cell receptor beta chains from one sample, sequenced in a study of blood T cell repertoires in COVID-19. Produced via immunoSEQ multiplex PCR; TCRdb's table is partial and in-frame only. The sample consists of around 440,000 clones, roughly 88% of them appearing once. Material for sequencing was peripheral blood. These receptors originate from a woman between 45 and 65 years old with COVID-19, enrolled during active disease. Both conserved end residues are part of each CDR3. A D gene is named only where the DNA matches it firmly. The size field is filled for only some rows; it gives once, few, many or a size class.

CDR3 | DNA | J | size | V | D
CSAWTGDGYTF | TGCAGTGCTTGGACAGGGGATGGCTACACCTTC | TRBJ1-2 | - | TRBV20-1 | TRBD1
CASIAGPNQPQHF | TGCGCCAGCATCGCGGGCCCGAATCAGCCCCAGCATTTT | TRBJ1-5 | - | TRBV10-1 | -
CASSVGSSGYEQFF | TGTGCCAGCAGCGTCGGATCTAGCGGGTATGAGCAGTTCTTC | TRBJ2-1 | - | TRBV9 | TRBD2
CASSLEQGGREQYF | TGCGCCAGCAGCTTGGAACAGGGTGGCCGCGAGCAGTACTTC | TRBJ2-7 | once | TRBV5-1 | -
CASSFRTGEVGNEQFF | TGTGCCAGCAGCTTCCGGACAGGGGAGGTTGGTAATGAGCAGTTCTTC | TRBJ2-1 | - | TRBV7-9 | TRBD1
CASSGTSGRNPDTQYF | TGTGCCAGCAGCGGGACTAGCGGTCGAAATCCAGATACGCAGTATTTT | TRBJ2-3 | - | TRBV9 | TRBD2
CASSLGGGTPGRETQYF | TGCGCCAGCAGCTTGGGGGGAGGGACACCCGGACGAGAGACCCAGTACTTC | TRBJ2-5 | - | TRBV5-1 | -
CASSVAASDTQYF | TGCGCCAGCAGCGTAGCGGCTTCAGATACGCAGTATTTT | TRBJ2-3 | - | TRBV5-1 | -
CAWSVRRGRSSSDTQYF | TGTGCCTGGAGTGTGAGAAGGGGTCGGAGTTCATCAGATACGCAGTATTTT | TRBJ2-3 | - | TRBV30 | -
CATSRGTDTQYF | TGTGCCACCAGCCGGGGAACAGATACGCAGTATTTT | TRBJ2-3 | - | TRBV24-1 | -
CAYSPGKYGYTF | TGTGCCTACTCCCCAGGGAAATATGGCTACACCTTC | TRBJ1-2 | - | TRBV30 | -
CASSRQGQGGYEQYF | TGTGCCAGCAGCCGCCAGGGACAGGGGGGATACGAGCAGTACTTC | TRBJ2-7 | - | TRBV5-6 | TRBD1
CASSVTGGKDSPLHF | TGTGCCAGCAGTGTAACAGGGGGCAAGGATTCACCCCTCCACTTT | TRBJ1-6 | - | TRBV25-1 | TRBD1
CASSLAGSTDTQYF | TGTGCCAGTTCGCTAGCGGGAAGCACAGATACGCAGTATTTT | TRBJ2-3 | - | TRBV6-5 | TRBD2
CASSWLAGSYNEQFF | TGTGCCAGCAGCTGGCTAGCGGGGAGTTACAATGAGCAGTTCTTC | TRBJ2-1 | - | TRBV7-8 | TRBD2
CASTFRGQGGYGYTF | TGTGCCAGTACCTTCCGAGGACAGGGAGGCTATGGCTACACCTTC | TRBJ1-2 | - | TRBV19 | TRBD1
CATSIRDRGYYTF | TGTGCCACCAGCATCCGGGACAGGGGGTACTACACCTTC | TRBJ1-2 | - | TRBV15 | TRBD1
CASSFSGGANEQFF | TGTGCCAGCAGTTTCAGCGGGGGGGCAAATGAGCAGTTCTTC | TRBJ2-1 | - | TRBV6-5 | TRBD2
CASSAGGRRADTQYF | TGTGCCAGCAGCGCAGGAGGCCGTAGGGCAGATACGCAGTATTTT | TRBJ2-3 | - | TRBV11-2 | -
CATRGGGSNEQFF | TGTGCCACCAGGGGTGGAGGGTCCAATGAGCAGTTCTTC | TRBJ2-1 | - | TRBV15 | -
CASSEGLVYTDTQYF | TGTGCCAGCAGCGAAGGACTAGTTTACACAGATACGCAGTATTTT | TRBJ2-3 | - | TRBV9 | TRBD2
CASSSSPGLAPEQYF | TGCGCCAGCAGCTCCTCCCCCGGACTAGCCCCCGAGCAGTACTTC | TRBJ2-7 | - | TRBV5-1 | TRBD2
CASSWGDQETQYF | TGTGCCAGCAGCTGGGGCGACCAAGAGACCCAGTACTTC | TRBJ2-5 | - | TRBV5-6 | -
CASTTAGNTIYF | TGTGCCAGCACGACAGCTGGAAACACCATATATTTT | TRBJ1-3 | once | TRBV28 | -
CAISESLQSSGANVLTF | TGTGCCATCAGTGAGTCGCTACAGAGCTCTGGGGCCAACGTCCTGACTTTC | TRBJ2-6 | - | TRBV10-3 | -
CASSDRGRFPGELFF | TGTGCCAGCAGCGACAGGGGGCGCTTCCCCGGGGAGCTGTTTTTT | TRBJ2-2 | - | TRBV11-3 | TRBD1